This TCR beta chain stems from a study of blood T cell repertoires in COVID-19 (dated by TCRdb to the early 2020s). With regard to the full study: The collaborator samples originated in the United States, Italy and Spain and spanned the acute and convalescent phases of COVID-19. The prospective study material was composed of cDNA or gDNA derived from T cells, B-cell-depleted T cells, or PBMCs. The dataset comprised deeply sampled blood TCRbeta repertoires from subjects exposed to, actively infected with, or recovered from COVID-19. The repertoires were made available in a free public database intended to serve as a resource for research on the immune response to SARS-CoV-2. Samples came from the ongoing ImmuneRACE study (first 160 participants) plus 1,254 subjects from 6 global collaborators. A de-identified subject ID, COVID-19 status, age in years and sex were almost always included in the sample metadata. Where HLA class I and class II types were available, the types were taken from metadata supplied by the sample provider, not from assay-based typing.

About this clone: The target of this receptor is not known. No clone much larger than this one lies a single base away; base qualities are absent.

The collaborating institutions used their own protocols to collect whole blood in K2EDTA tubes. Collaborator samples were shipped for TCRbeta analysis as frozen whole blood, isolated PBMCs, or DNA extracted from either sample type. Summary of the overall study and its limitations: The quantity of clinical and demographic metadata differed by source and by participant and was supplied without curation.

Spanning cysteine to phenylalanine, the CDR3 consists of 13 amino acids. Only the CDR3 portion is preserved as DNA: 39 bases, with reading frame beginning at the first base. The germline V gene supplies CDR1 SNHLY and CDR2 FYNNEI. Trimming at the junction amounts to 4 bases on V and 8 bases on J, and the germline ends lie 14 bases apart. The immunoSEQ Assay, a bias-controlled multiplex PCR, was used to amplify TCRbeta CDR3 regions from genomic DNA. Per the source publication's procedure: The number of nucleated cells in each sample was estimated from the amplification of reference gene primers within the assay. Sequence reads were collapsed and filtered to measure the absolute abundance of every unique TCRbeta CDR3 rearrangement. For each sample, productive Simpson clonality was calculated by taking the square root of Simpson's diversity index across productive rearrangements. TCRdb mirrors the immuneACCESS table, restricted to in-frame sequences. Some clones are absent from its copies; in checked studies, under half trace to an unresolved V gene, and the reason for the others is unknown. V and J calls and clone size come straight from that table; D and trimming were deduced from the DNA. The sample table records 180,000 or so clones; more than 80% of these occur just once. Of the sample, 6.5% to 10% falls within the top ten clones.

The chain was built from TRBV2 and TRBJ1-2; TRBD1 is a possible D gene, resting on 6 matching bases. The sequenced material came from peripheral blood. The source is a woman aged 55-69 years with acute or convalescent COVID-19. Read as DNA, the sequence is TGTGCCAGCAGTGCGCAGGGGACCTGGGGCTACACCTTC. Its amino acids are CASSAQGTWGYTF.